Listed here is a single TCR beta chain. No antigen is known for it. This entry is derived from a study of T cells in Graves' hyperthyroidism and ophthalmopathy. Regarding the study as a whole: A 13 V-J model separated ophthalmopathy from stable hyperthyroidism. It was a median around 6 months before onset that the model predicted ophthalmopathy. Blood also held most thyroid clonotypes expanded beyond 0.001.

Amplification yielded TCR beta CDR3 regions, with RNA transcripts as the source. HTBI primers were employed in a first-round RT-PCR of the TCR CDR3. Each CDR3 protein is one row after TCRdb ran MiXCR on the multiplex PCR reads. Found here are about 660,000 distinct CDR3 sequences, 45% of them singletons; the top ten hold about 7.7%. Germline values: CDR1 ENHRY, CDR2 SYGVKD. Trimming took 3 bases from V and 11 from J; bases not matched to a gene: 6. The CDR3 loop spans 12 amino acids. Specimen: peripheral blood or thyroid tissue (not recorded which). The chain is built from TRBV10-3 and TRBJ1-1, with TRBD1 identical over 7 bases. The TCR originated in an adult man with Graves' disease, either hyperthyroidism or ophthalmopathy (not recorded which). CDR3 nucleotides: TGTGCCATCAGTGAATCGACAGGGAGGGCTTTCTTT. Translation: CAISESTGRAFF.